The sequence of this T cell receptor (beta chain) was determined in a study of identifying expanded T cells in peripheral blood. Regarding the study as a whole: Technical replicates showed roughly 1.2 changed clones; two weeks about 16.4; four weeks 19. Variance in clone template counts between roughly two-week samples significantly increased with total template count across all healthy donors.

Details on this clone: Its antigen is as yet unknown.

TCRdb keeps only in-frame clones here, not all; method: immunoSEQ multiplex PCR. In the table there are some 77,000 clones, around nine tenths of which are singletons. Germline V gene sequence: CDR1 SGHAT, CDR2 FQNNGV. V was cut by 0 bases and J by 7 bases, with 16 bases left in between. This CDR3 comprises 17 residues. This receptor was obtained from a person aged 18 to 75 in good health. The sample comprised blood. The chain recombines TRBV11-2 with TRBJ1-6; tentatively, D is TRBD1 (6 bases). The CDR3: CASSLDGTNRRNSPLHF. The CDR3 nucleotides read TGTGCCAGCAGCTTAGATGGGACAAATCGAAGGAATTCACCCCTCCACTTT.